This T cell receptor (beta chain) was documented in a study of identical twins. MiXCR, applied by TCRdb to the 5' RACE reads, yields one record per CDR3 protein. The sample has some 1,600,000 distinct CDR3 sequences, roughly 35% seen once. Remarks on this clonotype: Its specificity is unknown.

Trimming left V 0 bases short and J 7 bases short, with 15 bases between. In germline, CDR1 is MNHEY, CDR2 SVGAGI. This CDR3 has 15 amino acids. Study findings and constraints: Twins showed weaker excess sharing in their beta out-of-frame sequences.

Material: cord blood. This TCR was sampled from a newborn girl in good health. The chain employs TRBV6-5 and TRBJ2-5; perhaps TRBD2 as D (6 bases). CDR3: CASSYSIVERVTQYF. CDR3 bases: TGTGCCAGCAGTTACTCGATCGTGGAGCGGGTGACCCAGTACTTC.